Listed below are T cell receptor beta chains from one sample, sequenced in a study of T cells after yellow fever vaccination. TCRdb re-called the 5' RACE reads with MiXCR, one entry per CDR3 protein. The data contain a few hundred thousand distinct CDR3 sequences, 12% of them singletons. The starting material was CD4+ T cells sorted from PBMCs, obtained 15 days after the yellow fever booster vaccination. These receptors were collected from a man in his late teens or twenties who received the YFV17D yellow fever vaccine. The CDR3 runs from the conserved cysteine through the conserved F or W. The order of the fields is J gene, clone size, D gene, V gene, CDR3 protein, CDR3 DNA. A D gene is named only where the DNA matches it firmly. The size field is filled for only some rows; it gives once, few, many or a size class.

j_gene: TRBJ2-3; abundance: NA; d_gene: NA; v_gene: TRBV7-3; CDR3aa: CASSFPGEDTQYF; CDR3nt: TGTGCCAGCAGCTTCCCGGGGGAAGATACGCAGTATTTT
j_gene: TRBJ1-1; abundance: few; d_gene: NA; v_gene: TRBV20-1; CDR3aa: CSAPRRWNTEAFF; CDR3nt: TGCAGTGCCCCTCGGCGTTGGAACACTGAAGCTTTCTTT
j_gene: TRBJ2-7; abundance: NA; d_gene: NA; v_gene: TRBV15; CDR3aa: CATSRDGGGAYEQYF; CDR3nt: TGTGCCACCAGCAGAGATGGTGGGGGTGCCTACGAGCAGTACTTC
j_gene: TRBJ1-2; abundance: many; d_gene: NA; v_gene: TRBV24-1; CDR3aa: CATRDPGEGGYTF; CDR3nt: TGTGCCACCAGGGATCCAGGGGAGGGAGGCTACACCTTC
j_gene: TRBJ2-3; abundance: NA; d_gene: TRBD1; v_gene: TRBV7-9; CDR3aa: CASRRRLGQGAHPDTQYF; CDR3nt: TGTGCCAGCAGACGTCGATTAGGACAGGGGGCGCATCCAGATACGCAGTATTTT
j_gene: TRBJ1-1; abundance: NA; d_gene: NA; v_gene: TRBV6-5; CDR3aa: CASSPPTPSPTEAFF; CDR3nt: TGTGCCAGCAGTCCACCAACGCCCTCGCCCACTGAAGCTTTCTTT
j_gene: TRBJ1-1; abundance: many; d_gene: NA; v_gene: TRBV7-2; CDR3aa: CASRLEEGAFF; CDR3nt: TGTGCCAGCAGGCTCGAAGAGGGGGCTTTCTTT
j_gene: TRBJ1-1; abundance: NA; d_gene: NA; v_gene: TRBV4-1; CDR3aa: CASSPQAAMNTEAFF; CDR3nt: TGCGCCAGCAGCCCCCAGGCAGCCATGAACACTGAAGCTTTCTTT
j_gene: TRBJ1-5; abundance: NA; d_gene: TRBD1; v_gene: TRBV28; CDR3aa: CASERAGGGNQPQHF; CDR3nt: TGTGCCAGCGAGCGAGCAGGGGGCGGCAATCAGCCCCAGCATTTT
j_gene: TRBJ1-2; abundance: NA; d_gene: NA; v_gene: TRBV4-2; CDR3aa: CASSEDASYGYTF; CDR3nt: TGTGCCAGCAGCGAGGACGCCTCCTATGGCTACACCTTC
j_gene: TRBJ1-2; abundance: NA; d_gene: NA; v_gene: TRBV20-1; CDR3aa: CSAEEGNYGYTF; CDR3nt: TGCAGTGCCGAGGAGGGGAACTATGGCTACACCTTC
j_gene: TRBJ1-1; abundance: few; d_gene: NA; v_gene: TRBV20-1; CDR3aa: CSASRGQNTEAFF; CDR3nt: TGCAGTGCTAGTCGCGGCCAGAACACTGAAGCTTTCTTT
j_gene: TRBJ2-3; abundance: few; d_gene: NA; v_gene: TRBV7-9; CDR3aa: CASSPGHPSTDTQYF; CDR3nt: TGTGCCAGCAGCCCCGGACACCCTAGCACAGATACGCAGTATTTT
j_gene: TRBJ2-7; abundance: few; d_gene: TRBD1; v_gene: TRBV6-5; CDR3aa: CASSYMGQGVDEQYF; CDR3nt: TGTGCCAGCAGTTATATGGGACAGGGGGTAGACGAGCAGTACTTC
j_gene: TRBJ2-5; abundance: few; d_gene: TRBD2; v_gene: TRBV7-2; CDR3aa: CASRRGGYQETQYF; CDR3nt: TGTGCCAGCAGACGCGGGGGGTACCAAGAGACCCAGTACTTC
j_gene: TRBJ1-1; abundance: few; d_gene: NA; v_gene: TRBV7-3; CDR3aa: CASRGQPNTEAFF; CDR3nt: TGTGCCAGCAGGGGACAACCGAACACTGAAGCTTTCTTT
j_gene: TRBJ2-7; abundance: many; d_gene: TRBD2; v_gene: TRBV20-1; CDR3aa: CSARAGLAGAKGNEQYF; CDR3nt: TGCAGTGCTAGAGCCGGACTAGCGGGGGCCAAAGGGAACGAGCAGTACTTC
j_gene: TRBJ1-5; abundance: many; d_gene: TRBD1; v_gene: TRBV20-1; CDR3aa: CSARGQGAQPQHF; CDR3nt: TGCAGTGCTAGAGGACAGGGGGCCCAGCCCCAGCATTTT
j_gene: TRBJ2-5; abundance: NA; d_gene: NA; v_gene: TRBV20-1; CDR3aa: CSAPKPGPQETQYF; CDR3nt: TGCAGTGCTCCTAAACCGGGACCACAAGAGACCCAGTACTTC
j_gene: TRBJ1-2; abundance: NA; d_gene: TRBD1; v_gene: TRBV5-1; CDR3aa: CASSLQGENYGYTF; CDR3nt: TGCGCCAGCAGCTTACAGGGGGAAAACTATGGCTACACCTTC
j_gene: TRBJ2-2; abundance: NA; d_gene: TRBD2; v_gene: TRBV4-1; CDR3aa: CASSQDREGVGTGELFF; CDR3nt: TGCGCCAGCAGCCAAGATCGGGAGGGGGTTGGCACCGGGGAGCTGTTTTTT
j_gene: TRBJ1-3; abundance: many; d_gene: TRBD1; v_gene: TRBV4-3; CDR3aa: CASSQALPGQTSGNTIYF; CDR3nt: TGCGCCAGCAGCCAAGCCCTCCCGGGACAGACCTCTGGAAACACCATATATTTT
j_gene: TRBJ2-2; abundance: few; d_gene: TRBD1; v_gene: TRBV6-5; CDR3aa: CASSSEGQGAGELFF; CDR3nt: TGTGCCAGCAGTTCGGAAGGACAGGGGGCCGGGGAGCTGTTTTTT
j_gene: TRBJ2-5; abundance: NA; d_gene: NA; v_gene: TRBV6-1; CDR3aa: CASSNSPEETQYF; CDR3nt: TGTGCCAGCAGTAATTCGCCCGAAGAGACCCAGTACTTC
j_gene: TRBJ1-4; abundance: few; d_gene: TRBD1; v_gene: TRBV5-1; CDR3aa: CASSPSGGADEKLFF; CDR3nt: TGCGCCAGCAGTCCCTCAGGGGGCGCCGATGAAAAACTGTTTTTT
j_gene: TRBJ1-2; abundance: NA; d_gene: TRBD1; v_gene: TRBV20-1; CDR3aa: CSAGTAYGYTF; CDR3nt: TGCAGTGCGGGGACAGCCTATGGCTACACCTTC
j_gene: TRBJ2-3; abundance: few; d_gene: TRBD2; v_gene: TRBV5-1; CDR3aa: CASSLMTGGHSDTQYF; CDR3nt: TGCGCCAGCAGCTTGATGACGGGGGGGCACTCAGATACGCAGTATTTT
j_gene: TRBJ1-1; abundance: NA; d_gene: NA; v_gene: TRBV7-9; CDR3aa: CASSRDITLNTEAFF; CDR3nt: TGTGCCAGCAGTCGGGACATAACCCTGAACACTGAAGCTTTCTTT
j_gene: TRBJ1-1; abundance: NA; d_gene: NA; v_gene: TRBV7-6; CDR3aa: CASSKKWQRGTEAFF; CDR3nt: TGTGCCAGCAGCAAGAAGTGGCAGCGGGGGACTGAAGCTTTCTTT
j_gene: TRBJ2-3; abundance: few; d_gene: NA; v_gene: TRBV10-3; CDR3aa: CAISESRDTQYF; CDR3nt: TGTGCCATCAGTGAGTCAAGAGATACGCAGTATTTT
j_gene: TRBJ2-2; abundance: NA; d_gene: NA; v_gene: TRBV12-3/TRBV12-4; CDR3aa: CASSLYQGRSTGELFF; CDR3nt: TGTGCCAGCAGTTTATATCAGGGGAGGAGCACCGGGGAGCTGTTTTTT
j_gene: TRBJ2-2; abundance: NA; d_gene: TRBD2; v_gene: TRBV5-4; CDR3aa: CASRPTSGPNTGELFF; CDR3nt: TGTGCCAGCAGACCCACTAGCGGACCCAACACCGGGGAGCTGTTTTTT
j_gene: TRBJ2-7; abundance: few; d_gene: TRBD2; v_gene: TRBV11-2; CDR3aa: CASSTRRGAYEQYF; CDR3nt: TGTGCCAGCAGCACCAGACGGGGGGCCTACGAGCAGTACTTC
j_gene: TRBJ1-6; abundance: few; d_gene: NA; v_gene: TRBV18; CDR3aa: CASSPSHSAGEVSPLHF; CDR3nt: TGTGCCAGCTCACCAAGTCATAGCGCAGGGGAAGTATCACCCCTCCACTTT
j_gene: TRBJ2-5; abundance: few; d_gene: TRBD1; v_gene: TRBV4-3; CDR3aa: CASSQGVDRGETQYF; CDR3nt: TGCGCCAGCAGCCAAGGAGTAGACAGGGGAGAGACCCAGTACTTC
j_gene: TRBJ2-5; abundance: NA; d_gene: NA; v_gene: TRBV9; CDR3aa: CASSVATGPLETQYF; CDR3nt: TGTGCCAGCAGCGTCGCGACAGGTCCCCTGGAGACCCAGTACTTC
j_gene: TRBJ2-1; abundance: many; d_gene: TRBD2; v_gene: TRBV12-3/TRBV12-4; CDR3aa: CASTALAGGRYEQFF; CDR3nt: TGTGCCAGCACCGCACTAGCGGGGGGGCGATATGAGCAGTTCTTC
j_gene: TRBJ1-1; abundance: NA; d_gene: NA; v_gene: TRBV7-2; CDR3aa: CASSTTAIQGRVTEAFF; CDR3nt: TGTGCCAGCAGCACCACAGCGATTCAGGGCAGGGTCACTGAAGCTTTCTTT
j_gene: TRBJ2-3; abundance: NA; d_gene: NA; v_gene: TRBV9; CDR3aa: CASRRTDSTDTQYF; CDR3nt: TGTGCCAGCAGACGGACAGATAGCACAGATACGCAGTATTTT
j_gene: TRBJ2-2; abundance: NA; d_gene: NA; v_gene: TRBV5-1; CDR3aa: CASTGASGGELFF; CDR3nt: TGCGCCAGCACGGGAGCGTCGGGCGGGGAGCTGTTTTTT
j_gene: TRBJ2-5; abundance: NA; d_gene: NA; v_gene: TRBV5-1; CDR3aa: CASSLEKAAGTQYF; CDR3nt: TGCGCCAGCAGCTTGGAGAAGGCGGCGGGGACCCAGTACTTC
j_gene: TRBJ2-3; abundance: NA; d_gene: NA; v_gene: TRBV29-1; CDR3aa: CSALGGATDTQYF; CDR3nt: TGCAGCGCCCTGGGGGGGGCGACAGATACGCAGTATTTT
j_gene: TRBJ2-2; abundance: few; d_gene: NA; v_gene: TRBV5-1; CDR3aa: CASSLAHNTGELFF; CDR3nt: TGCGCCAGCAGCTTGGCACACAACACCGGGGAGCTGTTTTTT
j_gene: TRBJ1-1; abundance: few; d_gene: NA; v_gene: TRBV20-1; CDR3aa: CSALVGGHGTEAFF; CDR3nt: TGCAGTGCTCTAGTGGGGGGGCATGGCACTGAAGCTTTCTTT
j_gene: TRBJ1-2; abundance: NA; d_gene: NA; v_gene: TRBV4-1; CDR3aa: CASSQDWADGYTF; CDR3nt: TGCGCCAGCAGCCAAGATTGGGCAGACGGCTACACCTTC
j_gene: TRBJ1-5; abundance: many; d_gene: TRBD1; v_gene: TRBV19; CDR3aa: CASSPGGRNQPQHF; CDR3nt: TGTGCCAGTAGCCCAGGGGGAAGAAATCAGCCCCAGCATTTT
j_gene: TRBJ2-3; abundance: few; d_gene: TRBD1; v_gene: TRBV2; CDR3aa: CASRPATGTDTQYF; CDR3nt: TGTGCCAGCAGACCTGCGACAGGGACGGATACGCAGTATTTT
j_gene: TRBJ2-2; abundance: few; d_gene: NA; v_gene: TRBV7-2; CDR3aa: CASSQDGFSGVELFF; CDR3nt: TGTGCCAGCAGCCAGGACGGCTTTTCCGGGGTGGAGCTGTTTTTT
j_gene: TRBJ2-3; abundance: NA; d_gene: NA; v_gene: TRBV5-1; CDR3aa: CASSSPDSTDTQYF; CDR3nt: TGCGCCAGCAGCTCGCCGGACAGCACAGATACGCAGTATTTT
j_gene: TRBJ1-5; abundance: few; d_gene: TRBD1; v_gene: TRBV29-1; CDR3aa: CSVGTGVNQPQHF; CDR3nt: TGCAGCGTTGGGACAGGGGTAAATCAGCCCCAGCATTTT
j_gene: TRBJ2-3; abundance: NA; d_gene: TRBD1; v_gene: TRBV3-1; CDR3aa: CASSRGRDRGTDTQYF; CDR3nt: TGTGCCAGCAGCCGTGGCCGGGACAGGGGCACAGATACGCAGTATTTT
j_gene: TRBJ2-5; abundance: NA; d_gene: NA; v_gene: TRBV7-6; CDR3aa: CASSLAAGRAETQYF; CDR3nt: TGTGCCAGCAGCTTAGCAGCAGGGCGGGCGGAGACCCAGTACTTC
j_gene: TRBJ2-4; abundance: NA; d_gene: TRBD1; v_gene: TRBV12-3/TRBV12-4; CDR3aa: CASSLRDRGDIQYF; CDR3nt: TGTGCCAGCAGTTTAAGGGACAGGGGTGACATTCAGTACTTC